Shown below are 2 T cell receptor beta chains from a single sample sequenced in a study of blood T cell repertoires in COVID-19. The data were produced by immunoSEQ multiplex PCR, yet TCRdb's version contains in-frame clones alone and is incomplete. The sample has hundreds of thousands of clones, 88% seen once; the top ten hold around 2.9%. The specimen sequenced was PBMCs or T cells enriched from blood (not recorded which). These TCRs come from a woman aged 50 to 60 who had recovered from COVID-19.

The chain links TRBV18 to TRBJ2-2; D might be TRBD1 (5 bases). Germline CDR1 KGHSH, CDR2 LQKENI. The CDR3 spans 14 residues. Between the trimmed V and J ends, which lost 3 bases and 6 bases, there was a span of 11 bases. CDR3 residues: CASSPQGNAGELFF. CDR3 nucleotide sequence: TGTGCCAGCTCACCTCAGGGTAACGCCGGGGAGCTGTTTTTT.

This sequence joins TRBV14 and TRBJ2-1; the match to TRBD2 covers 10 bases. The V segment lost 0 bases and the J segment 15 bases; nucleotides outside the gene matches: 8. The CDR3 consists of 14 residues. Germline CDR1 SGHDN, CDR2 FVKESK. The CDR3, as DNA: TGTGCCAGCAGCCAAGAGATTATAGCGGGAGGTGTGTTCTTC. It encodes CASSQEIIAGGVFF.